The subject of this entry is one T cell receptor beta chain. Its cognate antigen has yet to be identified. Qualities for individual bases were not recorded, and no much larger clone is one base off. Each collaborating institution followed its own protocols to collect whole blood in K2EDTA tubes. For TCRbeta analysis, collaborator samples were shipped as frozen whole blood, as isolated PBMCs, or as DNA extracted from either sample type. The sample is drawn from a study of blood T cell repertoires in COVID-19 (dated by TCRdb to the early 2020s). With respect to the entire study: Collaborator samples came from the United States, Italy and Spain and covered acute and convalescent phases of COVID-19. The prospective study material was composed of cDNA or gDNA derived from T cells, B-cell-depleted T cells, or PBMCs. Deeply sampled blood TCRbeta repertoires from subjects exposed to, actively infected with, or recovered from COVID-19 were included in the dataset. The repertoires were made available in a free public database intended to serve as a resource for research on the immune response to SARS-CoV-2. Samples came from the ongoing ImmuneRACE study (first 160 participants) plus 1,254 subjects from 6 global collaborators. Nearly every sample came with metadata listing a de-identified subject ID, COVID-19 status, age in years and sex. Where available, HLA class I and class II types were taken from metadata supplied by the sample provider and were not determined by assay-based typing.

Spanning cysteine to phenylalanine, the CDR3 consists of 13 amino acids. The kept DNA is CDR3 alone, 39 bases in frame from the first base. V is pruned by 1 base and J by 4 bases, leaving 0 bases of the junction without a gene match. The germline V gene supplies CDR1 SGHDT and CDR2 YYEEEE. Paper-wide results and their limitations: The amount of clinical and demographic metadata varied by source and participant and was provided uncurated.

TCRbeta CDR3 regions were amplified from genomic DNA using the immunoSEQ Assay, a bias-controlled multiplex PCR. As for how the authors treated the data: The number of nucleated cells in each sample was estimated by amplification of reference gene primers within the assay. To quantify the absolute abundance of each unique TCRbeta CDR3 rearrangement, sequence reads were collapsed and filtered. For each sample, productive Simpson clonality was calculated by taking the square root of Simpson's diversity index across productive rearrangements. TCRdb re-hosts the immuneACCESS table, in-frame sequences only. Its copies lack some clones; in the studies checked, an unresolved V gene accounts for under half of them, and the cause for the rest is not known. Clone size and the V and J calls come from that table; the DNA yielded D and trimming. This sample lists 200,000 to 250,000 clones; approximately 77% were detected once. The top ten constitute approximately 3.8% of the sample.

This chain joins TRBV5-6 to TRBJ2-3; 7 middle bases align to TRBD1. Input material: peripheral blood. This clonotype was sampled from a woman older than 75 with acute or convalescent COVID-19. The DNA sequence reads TGTGCCAGCAGCTTGACAGGGGCAGATACGCAGTATTTT. It encodes CASSLTGADTQYF. Where the CDR3 stops, the reference TRBV5-6 and TRBJ2-3 genes take over; the full variable domain is DAGVTQSPTHLIKTRGQQVTLRCSPKSGHDTVSWYQQALGQGPQFIFQYYEEEERQRGNFPDRFSGHQFPNYSSELNVNALLLGDSALYLCASSLTGADTQYFGPGTRLTVL.